This T cell receptor (beta chain) was obtained from a study of CDR3 diversity in severe acne. The table lists this clonotype with many counts. A single base separates this from a much larger clone, so it may be a read error. TCRdb re-analysed the PCR reads in MiXCR, keeping a single row per CDR3 protein. The data hold tens of thousands of distinct CDR3 sequences, with 50% to 65% observed a single time. The V and J ends lost 5 bases and 6 bases respectively, with 19 bases between them. The CDR3 is 15 residues long. Germline V gene sequence: CDR1 SGHAT, CDR2 FQNNGV. The chain links TRBV11-2 to TRBJ1-1; weak D call: TRBD1 (5 bases). The sequenced sample was blood. The receptor was derived from a male donor in good health, without acne. The CDR3 spells CASSGRLGGDAEAFF. The CDR3 DNA follows: TGTGCCAGCAGCGGAAGGTTGGGGGGGGACGCTGAAGCTTTCTTT.